The TCR beta chain under discussion was sequenced for a study of Tregs in tolerant kidney transplant recipients. Study results and caveats: Validation in larger populations is needed because few patients were studied. Biological reproducibility was not directly addressed in this study.

Sequenced by immunoSEQ multiplex PCR; TCRdb stores in-frame clones only, minus some. The data contain 80,000 to 90,000 clones, around 94% of them singletons. About this clone itself: The antigen is unknown.

CD4+CD25+CD127- Tregs, CD4+CD25- non-Tregs, CD4 and CD8 cells were sorted. Trimming took 1 base from V and 1 from J, leaving 11 bases between them. The CDR3 totals 15 residues. Germline V gene sequence: CDR1 SGHNT, CDR2 YYREEE (reference sequence). Sequenced sample: CD8+ T cells from blood. The chain uses TRBV5-4 and TRBJ1-2, with D perhaps TRBD1 (6 bases). The sequence came from a human donor in good health. The CDR3 sequence: CASSLSGVVNYGYTF. DNA of the CDR3: TGTGCCAGCAGCTTGTCAGGGGTAGTTAACTATGGCTACACCTTC.